These 13 T cell receptor beta chains were sequenced from one sample in a study of OX40 agonist ivuxolimab in advanced cancers. Assay used: immunoSEQ multiplex PCR; TCRdb lists only in-frame clones, some missing. Of about 77,000 clones in the sample, more than 75% were seen once. Sequenced here: CD4+ or CD8+ T cells sorted from blood, sampled in a trial of the OX40 agonist ivuxolimab. The receptors derive from an adult with an advanced solid tumor such as melanoma, head and neck, liver or kidney cancer.

About this clone: The sample contains more than one DNA sequence encoding this CDR3. The V gene is TRBV9, the J gene TRBJ2-1; TRBD2 agrees at 12 bases. Germline trimming cut 4 bases from V and 10 bases from J; bases unmatched to any gene: 9. The CDR3 is made up of 15 amino acids. The germline V gene has CDR1 SGDLS and CDR2 YYNGEE. CDR3: CASSPRTSGAGEQFF. In nucleotides, the CDR3 is TGTGCCAGCAGCCCCAGGACTAGCGGGGCCGGGGAGCAGTTCTTC.

The chain joins TRBV28 to TRBJ1-2; D may be TRBD1 (6 bases). There are 15 residues in the CDR3. The germline V gene encodes CDR1 MDHEN and CDR2 SYDVKM. V lost 5 bases to trimming and J lost 5 bases, with 18 bases between them. The DNA of the CDR3 is TGTGCCAGCAGTCCCACCGGGGGGGCCCGGTATGGCTACACCTTC. It is translated as CASSPTGGARYGYTF.

The chain couples TRBV21-1 to TRBJ2-3. TRBV21-1 is tagged as a pseudogene. CDR3 length equals 13 residues. The CDR3 sequence: CASRTPLFRTQYF. As DNA, the CDR3 is TGTGCCAGCAGGACCCCGTTGTTCCGTACGCAGTATTTT.

In this sample, this clone turned up a few times. This chain uses TRBV5-1 with TRBJ2-1; 10 bases fit TRBD2. Trimming removed 3 bases from V and 4 bases from J; junction bases left unmatched: 4. The CDR3 loop spans 15 amino acids. The V gene's germline CDR1 is SGHRS and CDR2 YFSETQ. The CDR3 is CASSSAGGPYNEQFF. CDR3 sequence (DNA): TGCGCCAGCAGCTCAGCGGGAGGGCCTTACAATGAGCAGTTCTTC.

This sequence joins TRBV7-2 and TRBJ1-5; D gene uncertain. CDR3 length: 14 amino acids. From germline, CDR1 is SGHTA and CDR2 FQGNSA. V was cut by 2 bases and J by 4 bases, with 9 bases left in between. The CDR3 region is CASSLWQPNQPQHF. The CDR3 bases are TGTGCCAGCAGCTTATGGCAGCCAAATCAGCCCCAGCATTTT.

The chain has TRBV7-3 and TRBJ2-3; D may be TRBD1 or TRBD2 (6 bases each). The length of the CDR3 is 16 residues. The V end was cut by 5 bases, the J end by 2 bases, with 17 bases between. Germline CDR1 is SGHTA and CDR2 is FQGTGA. CDR3 residues: CASSPGASGDTDTQYF. The CDR3 coding sequence is TGTGCCAGCAGCCCGGGGGCCAGCGGTGACACAGATACGCAGTATTTT.

The rearrangement uses TRBV6-1 and TRBJ1-1, with a tentative D call TRBD1 (5 bases). V was trimmed by 6 bases and J by 5 bases, leaving 7 bases between them. The CDR3 loop spans 11 amino acids. Germline assignment: CDR1 MNHNS and CDR2 SASEGT. The CDR3 loop is CASRQATEAFF. As DNA, the CDR3 is TGTGCCAGCAGACAGGCAACTGAAGCTTTCTTT.

This chain joins TRBV19 and TRBJ2-6; D remains ambiguous. The CDR3 loop spans 15 amino acids. The germline CDR1 and CDR2 sequences are LNHDA and SQIVND (reference sequence). The V end was cut by 5 bases, the J end by 0 bases, with 8 bases between. The CDR3 is CASSDGSSGANVLTF. Here the CDR3 DNA reads TGTGCCAGTAGTGACGGTAGCTCTGGGGCCAACGTCCTGACTTTC.

This chain joins TRBV11-3 and TRBJ2-1; 11 nucleotides agree with TRBD2. V lost 4 bases, J lost 9 bases, and 14 bases stayed unmatched. The CDR3 consists of 17 residues. In germline, CDR1 is SGHNT, CDR2 YENEEA. DNA of the CDR3: TGTGCCAGCAGCTGGGCTGGGACTAGCGGAACCCCCAGTGAGCAGTTCTTC. Translation: CASSWAGTSGTPSEQFF.

CDR3 bases: TGTGCCACCGCGTCCCGGACAGGGGGCGCTCAGCCCCAGCATTTT. Translated, it gives CATASRTGGAQPQHF. The rearrangement joins TRBV2 to TRBJ1-5; 11 bases are a match to TRBD1. The CDR3 contains 15 residues. V lost 10 bases to trimming and J lost 6 bases; unmatched junction nucleotides: 11. In germline, CDR1 is SNHLY, CDR2 FYNNEI.

The genes are TRBV2 and TRBJ2-5; D not resolved. The CDR3 runs to 11 residues. V lost 5 bases to trimming and J lost 5 bases, with 6 bases between them. Germline CDR1 SNHLY, CDR2 FYNNEI. The CDR3 spells CASSPRETQYF. Written as DNA, the CDR3 is TGTGCCAGCAGTCCCAGGGAGACCCAGTACTTC.

This chain joins TRBV28 and TRBJ1-6, with unresolved D. Trimming cost V 6 bases and J 4 bases, with 13 bases left between them. This CDR3 has 15 residues. Germline V CDR1 and CDR2: MDHEN, SYDVKM. The CDR3: CASRGRETYNSPLHF. Here the CDR3 DNA reads TGTGCCAGCAGAGGCAGAGAAACGTATAATTCACCCCTCCACTTT.

The V gene is TRBV7-2, the J gene TRBJ1-2, with 7 positions matching TRBD1. After removal of 2 bases from V and 5 bases from J, the junction contained 8 bases not matched to a gene. Looked up from germline, CDR1 is SGHTA and CDR2 is FQGNSA. CDR3 length equals 15 residues. The CDR3 bases are TGTGCCAGCAGCTTAAGTCACGAGGGGGCGTATGGCTACACCTTC. Translating gives CASSLSHEGAYGYTF. The full variable domain, its missing parts supplied by reference TRBV7-2 and TRBJ1-2, is GAGVSQSPSNKVTEKGKDVELRCDPISGHTALYWYRQSLGQGLEFLIYFQGNSAPDKSGLPSDRFSAERTGGSVSTLTIQRTQQEDSAVYLCASSLSHEGAYGYTFGSGTRLTVV.